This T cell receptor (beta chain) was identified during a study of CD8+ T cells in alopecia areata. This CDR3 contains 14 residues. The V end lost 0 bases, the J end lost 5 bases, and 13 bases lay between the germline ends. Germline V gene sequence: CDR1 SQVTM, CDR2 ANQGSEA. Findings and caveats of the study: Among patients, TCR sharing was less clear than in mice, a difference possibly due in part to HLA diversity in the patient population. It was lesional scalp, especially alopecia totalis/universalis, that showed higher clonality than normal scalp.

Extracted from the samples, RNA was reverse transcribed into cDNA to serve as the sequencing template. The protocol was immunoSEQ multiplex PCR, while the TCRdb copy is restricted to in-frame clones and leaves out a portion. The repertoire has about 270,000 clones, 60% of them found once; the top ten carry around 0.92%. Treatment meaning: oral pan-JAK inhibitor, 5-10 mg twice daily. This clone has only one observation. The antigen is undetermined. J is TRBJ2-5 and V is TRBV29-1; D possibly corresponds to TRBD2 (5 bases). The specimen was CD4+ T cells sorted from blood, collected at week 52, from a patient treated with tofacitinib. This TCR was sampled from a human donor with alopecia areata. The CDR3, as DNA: TGCAGCGTTGAAGAGTTGAGGGTCGGGGAGACCCAGTACTTC. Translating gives CSVEELRVGETQYF.